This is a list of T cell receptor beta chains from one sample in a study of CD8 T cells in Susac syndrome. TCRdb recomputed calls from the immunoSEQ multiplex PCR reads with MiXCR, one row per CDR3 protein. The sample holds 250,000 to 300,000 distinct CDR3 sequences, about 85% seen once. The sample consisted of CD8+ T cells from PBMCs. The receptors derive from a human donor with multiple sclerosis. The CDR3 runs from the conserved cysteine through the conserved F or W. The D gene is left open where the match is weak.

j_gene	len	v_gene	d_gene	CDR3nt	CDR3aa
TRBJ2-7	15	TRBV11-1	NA	TGTGCCAGCAGCACCCGTGGGCGGGGAGGCTACGAGCAGTACTTC	CASSTRGRGGYEQYF
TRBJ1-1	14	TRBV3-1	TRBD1	TGTGCCAGCAGCCAAGACCGGACAGGGAGGGAGGTTTTCTTT	CASSQDRTGREVFF
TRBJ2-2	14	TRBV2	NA	TGTGCCAGCTTCCGGGGTAGGGGCACCGGGGAGCTGTTTTTT	CASFRGRGTGELFF
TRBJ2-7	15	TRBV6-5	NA	TGTGCCAGCAGTTACCTCTCAGGGTTCCTCTACGAGCAGTACTTC	CASSYLSGFLYEQYF
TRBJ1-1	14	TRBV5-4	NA	TGTGCCAGCAGCTTAAGACGGGGGAACACTGAAGCTTTCTTT	CASSLRRGNTEAFF
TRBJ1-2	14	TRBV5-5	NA	TGTGCCAGCAGCTTGAAGGCGTCAGGGGATGGCTACACCTTC	CASSLKASGDGYTF
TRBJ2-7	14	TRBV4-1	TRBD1	TGCGCCAGCAGCCCCGGACAGGGTAGAGGCGAGCAGTACTTC	CASSPGQGRGEQYF
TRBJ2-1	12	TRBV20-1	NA	TGCAGTGCCCCTAGTGGAGCCAATGAGCAGTTCTTC	CSAPSGANEQFF
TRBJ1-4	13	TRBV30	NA	TGTGCCGGATGGATGATAACTAATGAAAAACTGTTTTTT	CAGWMITNEKLFF
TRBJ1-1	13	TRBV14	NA	TGTGCCAGCAGCCAAGGCGGCGGATCTGAAGCTTTCTTT	CASSQGGGSEAFF